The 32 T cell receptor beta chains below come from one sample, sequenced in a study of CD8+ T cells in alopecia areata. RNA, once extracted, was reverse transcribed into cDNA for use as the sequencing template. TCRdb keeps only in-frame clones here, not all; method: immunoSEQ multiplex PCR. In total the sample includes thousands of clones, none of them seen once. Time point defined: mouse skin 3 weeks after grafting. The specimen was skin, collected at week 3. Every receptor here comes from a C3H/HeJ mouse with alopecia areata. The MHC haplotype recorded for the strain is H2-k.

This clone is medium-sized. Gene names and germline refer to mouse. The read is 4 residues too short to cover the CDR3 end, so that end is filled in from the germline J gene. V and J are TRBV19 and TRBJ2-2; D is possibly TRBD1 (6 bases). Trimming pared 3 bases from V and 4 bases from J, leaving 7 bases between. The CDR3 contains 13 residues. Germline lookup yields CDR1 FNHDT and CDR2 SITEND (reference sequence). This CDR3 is CASSTGVTGQLYF. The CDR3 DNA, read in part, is TGTGCCAGCAGTACAGGGGTCACCGGG. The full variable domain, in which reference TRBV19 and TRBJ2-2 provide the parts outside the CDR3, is GGIITQTPKFLIGQEGQKLTLKCQQNFNHDTMYWYRQDSGKGLRLIYYSITENDLQKGDLSEGYDASREKKSSFSLTVTSAQKNEMAVFLCASSTGVTGQLYFGEGSKLTVL.

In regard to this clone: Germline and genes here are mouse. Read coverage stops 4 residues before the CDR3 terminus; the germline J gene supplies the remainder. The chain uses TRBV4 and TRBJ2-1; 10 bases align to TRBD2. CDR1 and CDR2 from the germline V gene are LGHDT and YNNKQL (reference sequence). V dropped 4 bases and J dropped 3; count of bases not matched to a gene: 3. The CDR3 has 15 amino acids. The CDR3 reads CASSSDWGAYAEQFF. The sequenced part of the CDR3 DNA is TGTGCCAGCAGCTCCGACTGGGGGGCCTATGCT.

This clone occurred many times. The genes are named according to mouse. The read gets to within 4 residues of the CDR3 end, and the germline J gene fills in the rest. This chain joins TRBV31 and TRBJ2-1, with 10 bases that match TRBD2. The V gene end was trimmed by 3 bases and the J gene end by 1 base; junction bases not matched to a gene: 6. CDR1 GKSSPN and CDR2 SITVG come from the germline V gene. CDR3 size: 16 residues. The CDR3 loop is CAWSPTGGGNYAEQFF. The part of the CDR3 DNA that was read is TGTGCCTGGAGCCCTACTGGGGGGGGAAACTATGCT.

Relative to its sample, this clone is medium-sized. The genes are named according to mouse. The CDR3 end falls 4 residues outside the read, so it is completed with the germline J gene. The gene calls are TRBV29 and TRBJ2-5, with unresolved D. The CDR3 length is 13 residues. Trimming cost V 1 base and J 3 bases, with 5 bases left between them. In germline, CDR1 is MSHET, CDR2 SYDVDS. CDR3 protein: CASSLFQQDTQYF. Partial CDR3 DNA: TGTGCTAGCAGTTTATTCCAACAAGAC.

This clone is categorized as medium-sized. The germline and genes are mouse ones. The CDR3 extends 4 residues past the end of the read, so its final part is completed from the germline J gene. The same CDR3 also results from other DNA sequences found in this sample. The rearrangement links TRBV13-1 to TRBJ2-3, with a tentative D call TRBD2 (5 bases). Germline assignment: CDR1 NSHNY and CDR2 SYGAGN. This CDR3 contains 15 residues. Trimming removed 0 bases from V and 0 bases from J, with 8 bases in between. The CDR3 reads CASSDVGVSAETLYF. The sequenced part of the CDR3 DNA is TGTGCCAGCAGTGATGTTGGGGTTAGTGCAGAA.

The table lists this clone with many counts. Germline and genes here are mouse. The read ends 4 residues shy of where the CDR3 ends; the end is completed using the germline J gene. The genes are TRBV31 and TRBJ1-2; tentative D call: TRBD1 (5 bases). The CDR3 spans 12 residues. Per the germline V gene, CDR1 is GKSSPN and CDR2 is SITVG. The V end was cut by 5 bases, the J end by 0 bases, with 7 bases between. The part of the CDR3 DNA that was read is TGTGCCTGGGGACAAGCAAACTCC. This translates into CAWGQANS. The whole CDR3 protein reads CAWGQANSDYTF.

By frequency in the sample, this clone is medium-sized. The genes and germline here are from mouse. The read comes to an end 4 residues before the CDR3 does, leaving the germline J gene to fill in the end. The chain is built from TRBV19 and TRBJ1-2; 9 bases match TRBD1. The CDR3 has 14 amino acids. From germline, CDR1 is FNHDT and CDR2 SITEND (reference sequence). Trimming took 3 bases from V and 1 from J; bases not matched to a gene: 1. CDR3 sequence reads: CASSRDRVNSDYTF. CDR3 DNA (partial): TGTGCCAGCAGTAGGGACAGGGTAAACTCC.

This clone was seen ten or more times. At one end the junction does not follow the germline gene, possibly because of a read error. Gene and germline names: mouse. CDR3: CANSNRDRGTNSPLYF. The sequenced CDR3 bases are TGTGCCAACAGTAACCGGGACAGGGGAACGAATTCGCCC. The V call is TRBV19, the J call TRBJ1-6, with 10 bases aligning to TRBD1. Coverage ceases 3 residues before the CDR3 finishes, and the germline J gene fills in the end. TRBJ1-6 falls under the ORF class, with uncertain function. Per germline, CDR1 FNHDT and CDR2 SITEND (reference sequence). The CDR3 consists of 16 residues.

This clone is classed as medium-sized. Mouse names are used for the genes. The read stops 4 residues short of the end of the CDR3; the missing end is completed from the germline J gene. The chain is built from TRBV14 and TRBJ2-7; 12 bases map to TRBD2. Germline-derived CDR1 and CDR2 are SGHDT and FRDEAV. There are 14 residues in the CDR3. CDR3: CASRLGTGGYEQYF. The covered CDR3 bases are TGTGCCAGCAGGTTGGGGACTGGGGGGTAT.

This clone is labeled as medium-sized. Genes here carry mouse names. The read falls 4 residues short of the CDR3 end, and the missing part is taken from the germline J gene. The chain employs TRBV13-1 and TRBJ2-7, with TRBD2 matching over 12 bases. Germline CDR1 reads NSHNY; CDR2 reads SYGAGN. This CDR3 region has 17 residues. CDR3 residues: CASSDASGTGGPYEQYF. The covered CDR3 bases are TGTGCCAGCAGTGATGCATCCGGGACTGGGGGGCCTTAT.

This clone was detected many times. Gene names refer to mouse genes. This CDR3 is CASGGHNTEVFF. Incomplete CDR3 DNA: TGTGCCAGCGGCGGACATAACACA. The chain couples TRBV13-2 to TRBJ1-1, with D perhaps TRBD1 (5 bases). The CDR3 goes on 4 residues after the read ends, and that part is filled in from the germline J gene. Per the germline V gene, CDR1 is NNHNN and CDR2 is SYGAGS (reference sequence). V lost 5 bases to trimming and J lost 2 bases, with 7 bases between them. The CDR3 length is 12 residues.

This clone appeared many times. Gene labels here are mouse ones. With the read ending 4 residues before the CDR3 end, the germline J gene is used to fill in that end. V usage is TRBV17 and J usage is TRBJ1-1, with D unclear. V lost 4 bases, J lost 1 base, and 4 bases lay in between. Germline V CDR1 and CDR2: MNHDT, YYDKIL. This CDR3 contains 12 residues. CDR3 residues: CASSKQNTEVFF. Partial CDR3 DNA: TGTGCTAGCAGTAAACAAAACACA.

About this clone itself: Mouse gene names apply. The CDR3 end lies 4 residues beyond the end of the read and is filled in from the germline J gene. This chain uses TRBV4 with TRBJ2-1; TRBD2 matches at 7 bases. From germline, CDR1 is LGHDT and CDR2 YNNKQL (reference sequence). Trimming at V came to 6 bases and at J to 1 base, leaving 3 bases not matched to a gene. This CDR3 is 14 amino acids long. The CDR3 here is CASSRWGNYAEQFF. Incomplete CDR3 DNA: TGTGCCAGCAGTCGCTGGGGGAACTATGCT. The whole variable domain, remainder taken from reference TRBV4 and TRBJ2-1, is ETAVFQTPNYHVTQVGNEVSFNCKQTLGHDTMYWYKQDSKKLLKIMFSYNNKQLIVNETVPRRFSPQSSDKAHLNLRIKSVEPEDSAVYLCASSRWGNYAEQFFGPGTRLTVL.

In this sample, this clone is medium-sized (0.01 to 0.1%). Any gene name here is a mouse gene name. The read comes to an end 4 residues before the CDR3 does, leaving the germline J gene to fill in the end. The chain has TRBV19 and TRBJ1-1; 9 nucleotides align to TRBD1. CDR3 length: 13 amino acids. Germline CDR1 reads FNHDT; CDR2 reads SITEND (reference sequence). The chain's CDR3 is CASSRDRAPEVFF. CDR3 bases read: TGTGCCAGCAGCCGGGACAGGGCCCCA.

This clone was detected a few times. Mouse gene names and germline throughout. This chain's CDR3 is CASSQPGHPNSDYTF. CDR3 DNA, as far as it was read: TGTGCCAGCAGCCAACCGGGACACCCAAACTCC. V is TRBV2 and J is TRBJ1-2; D may be TRBD1 (6 bases). The DNA ends 4 residues before the CDR3 does, and the rest of the CDR3 is filled in from the germline J gene. The CDR3 totals 15 residues. In germline, CDR1 is LGHNA, CDR2 YSYQKL. Trimming removed 2 bases at V and 0 bases at J, with 10 bases between.

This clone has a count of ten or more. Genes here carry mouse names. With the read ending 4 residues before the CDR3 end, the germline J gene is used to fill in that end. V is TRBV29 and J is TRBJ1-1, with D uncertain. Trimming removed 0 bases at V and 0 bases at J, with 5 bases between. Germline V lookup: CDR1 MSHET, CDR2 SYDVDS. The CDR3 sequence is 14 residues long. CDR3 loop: CASSLSSSNTEVFF. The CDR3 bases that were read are TGTGCTAGCAGTTTATCCAGTTCAAACACA.

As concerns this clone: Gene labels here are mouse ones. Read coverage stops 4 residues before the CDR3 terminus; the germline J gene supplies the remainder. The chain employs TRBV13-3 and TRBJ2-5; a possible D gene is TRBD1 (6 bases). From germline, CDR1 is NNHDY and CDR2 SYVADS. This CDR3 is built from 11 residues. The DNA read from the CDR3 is TGTGCCAGCAGGGACAGAGAC. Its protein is CASRDRD. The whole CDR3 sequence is CASRDRDTQYF.

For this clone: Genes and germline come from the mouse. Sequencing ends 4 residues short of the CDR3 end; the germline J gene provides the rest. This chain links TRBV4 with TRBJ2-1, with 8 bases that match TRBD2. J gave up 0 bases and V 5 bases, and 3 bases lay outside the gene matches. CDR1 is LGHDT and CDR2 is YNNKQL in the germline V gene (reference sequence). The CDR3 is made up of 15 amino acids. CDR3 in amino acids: CASSRLGFNYAEQFF. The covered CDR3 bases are TGTGCCAGCAGCCGACTGGGGTTTAACTATGCT.

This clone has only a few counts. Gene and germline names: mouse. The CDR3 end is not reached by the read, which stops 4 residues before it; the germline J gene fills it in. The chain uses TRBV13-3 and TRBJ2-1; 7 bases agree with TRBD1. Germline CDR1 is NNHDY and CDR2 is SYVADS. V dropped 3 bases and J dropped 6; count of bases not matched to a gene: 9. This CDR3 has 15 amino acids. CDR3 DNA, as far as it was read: TGTGCCAGCAGTGGCCGCACAGGGGTGGGTGCT. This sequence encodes CASSGRTGVGA. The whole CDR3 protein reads CASSGRTGVGAEQFF.

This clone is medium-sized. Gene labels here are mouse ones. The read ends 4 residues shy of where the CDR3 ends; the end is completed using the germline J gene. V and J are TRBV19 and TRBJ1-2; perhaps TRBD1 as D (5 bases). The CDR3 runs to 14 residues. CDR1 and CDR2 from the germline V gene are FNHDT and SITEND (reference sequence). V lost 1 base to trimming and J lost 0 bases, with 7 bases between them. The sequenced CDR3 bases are TGTGCCAGCAGTATACCAGGGTCAAACTCC. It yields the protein CASSIPGSNS. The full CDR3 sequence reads CASSIPGSNSDYTF.

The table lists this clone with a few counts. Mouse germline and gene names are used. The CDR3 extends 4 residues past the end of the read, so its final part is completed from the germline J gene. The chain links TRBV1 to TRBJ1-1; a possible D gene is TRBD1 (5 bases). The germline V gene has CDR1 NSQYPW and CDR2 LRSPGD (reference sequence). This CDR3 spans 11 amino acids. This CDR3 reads CTCSADKEVFF. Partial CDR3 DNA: TGCACCTGCAGTGCGGACAAA. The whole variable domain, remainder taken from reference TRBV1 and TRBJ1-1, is VTLLEQNPRWRLVPRGQAVNLRCILKNSQYPWMSWYQQDLQKQLQWLFTLRSPGDKEVKSLPGADYLATRVTDTELRLQVANMSQGRTLYCTCSADKEVFFGKGTRLTVV.

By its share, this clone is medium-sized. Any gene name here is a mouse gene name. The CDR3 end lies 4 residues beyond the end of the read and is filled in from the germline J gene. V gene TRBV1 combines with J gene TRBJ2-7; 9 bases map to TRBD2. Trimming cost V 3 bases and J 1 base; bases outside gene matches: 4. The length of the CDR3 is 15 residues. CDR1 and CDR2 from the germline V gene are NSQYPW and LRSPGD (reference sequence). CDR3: CTCSAPGGESYEQYF. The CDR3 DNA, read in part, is TGCACCTGCAGTGCGCCTGGGGGGGAATCCTAT.

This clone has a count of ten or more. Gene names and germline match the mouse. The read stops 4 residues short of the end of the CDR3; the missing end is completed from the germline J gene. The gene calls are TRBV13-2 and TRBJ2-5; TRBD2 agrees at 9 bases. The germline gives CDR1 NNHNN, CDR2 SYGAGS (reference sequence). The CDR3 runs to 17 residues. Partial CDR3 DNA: TGTGCCAGCGGTGATGCTGGCTGGGGGGGGAGAGGGGAC. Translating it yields CASGDAGWGGRGD. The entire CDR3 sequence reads CASGDAGWGGRGDTQYF.

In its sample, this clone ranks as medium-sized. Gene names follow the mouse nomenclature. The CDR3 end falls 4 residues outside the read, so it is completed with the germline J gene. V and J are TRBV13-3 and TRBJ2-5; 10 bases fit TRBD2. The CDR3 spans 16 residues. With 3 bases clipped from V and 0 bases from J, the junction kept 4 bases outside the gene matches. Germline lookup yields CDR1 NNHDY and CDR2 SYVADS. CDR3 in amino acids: CASSVGTGANQDTQYF. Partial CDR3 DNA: TGTGCCAGCAGTGTCGGGACTGGGGCTAACCAAGAC.

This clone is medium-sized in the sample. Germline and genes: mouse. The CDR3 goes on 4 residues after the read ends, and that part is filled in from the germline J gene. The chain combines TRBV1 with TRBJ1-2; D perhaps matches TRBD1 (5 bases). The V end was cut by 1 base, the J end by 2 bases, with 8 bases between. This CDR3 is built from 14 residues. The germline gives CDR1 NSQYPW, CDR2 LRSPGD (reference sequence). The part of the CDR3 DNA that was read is TGCACCTGCAGTGCAGTGGGGGGGAACTCC. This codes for CTCSAVGGNS. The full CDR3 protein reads CTCSAVGGNSDYTF.

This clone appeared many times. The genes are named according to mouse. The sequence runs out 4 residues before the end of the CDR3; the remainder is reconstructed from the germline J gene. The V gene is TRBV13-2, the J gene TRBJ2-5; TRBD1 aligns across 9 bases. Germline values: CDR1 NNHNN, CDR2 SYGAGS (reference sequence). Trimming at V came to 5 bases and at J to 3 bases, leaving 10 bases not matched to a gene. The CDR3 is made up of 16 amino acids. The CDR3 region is CASGAHPGQGQDTQYF. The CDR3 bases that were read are TGTGCCAGCGGCGCCCACCCGGGACAGGGACAAGAC.

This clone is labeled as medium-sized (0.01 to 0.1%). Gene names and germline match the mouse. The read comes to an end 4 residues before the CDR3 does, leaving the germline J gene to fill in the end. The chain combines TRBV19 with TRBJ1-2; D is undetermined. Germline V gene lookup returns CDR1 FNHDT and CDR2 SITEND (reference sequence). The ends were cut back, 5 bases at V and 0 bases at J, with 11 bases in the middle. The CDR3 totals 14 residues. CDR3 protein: CASSPDNTNSDYTF. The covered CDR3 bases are TGTGCCAGCAGCCCCGACAACACAAACTCC.

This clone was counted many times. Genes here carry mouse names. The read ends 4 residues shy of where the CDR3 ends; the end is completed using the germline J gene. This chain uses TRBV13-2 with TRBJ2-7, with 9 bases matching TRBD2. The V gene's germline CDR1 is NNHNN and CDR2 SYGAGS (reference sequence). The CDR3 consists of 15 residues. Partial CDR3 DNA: TGTGCCAGCGGTGATGCGGCTGGGGGGGAGTAT. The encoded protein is CASGDAAGGEY. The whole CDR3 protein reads CASGDAAGGEYEQYF.

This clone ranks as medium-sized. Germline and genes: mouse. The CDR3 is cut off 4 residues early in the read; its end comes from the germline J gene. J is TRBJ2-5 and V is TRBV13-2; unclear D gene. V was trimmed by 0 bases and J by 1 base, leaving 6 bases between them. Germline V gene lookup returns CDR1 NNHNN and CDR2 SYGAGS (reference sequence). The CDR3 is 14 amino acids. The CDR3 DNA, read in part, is TGTGCCAGCGGTGATGCCACAGACCAAGAC. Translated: CASGDATDQD. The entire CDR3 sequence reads CASGDATDQDTQYF.

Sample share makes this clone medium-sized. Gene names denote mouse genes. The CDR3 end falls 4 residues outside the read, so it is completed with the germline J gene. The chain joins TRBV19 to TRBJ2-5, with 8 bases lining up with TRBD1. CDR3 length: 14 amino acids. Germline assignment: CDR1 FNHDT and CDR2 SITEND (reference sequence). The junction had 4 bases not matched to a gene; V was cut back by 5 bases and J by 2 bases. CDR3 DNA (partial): TGTGCCAGCAGAACACAGGGGGTCCAAGAC. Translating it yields CASRTQGVQD. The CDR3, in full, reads CASRTQGVQDTQYF.

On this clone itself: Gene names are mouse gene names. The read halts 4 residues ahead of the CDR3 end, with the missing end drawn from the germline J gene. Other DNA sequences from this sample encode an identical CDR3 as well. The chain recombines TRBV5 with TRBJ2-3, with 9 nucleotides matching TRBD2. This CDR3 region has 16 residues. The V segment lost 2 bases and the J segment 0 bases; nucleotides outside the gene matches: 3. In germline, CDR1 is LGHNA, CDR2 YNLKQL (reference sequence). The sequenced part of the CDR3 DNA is TGTGCCAGCAGCCAAACTGGGGGGACTAGTGCAGAA. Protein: CASSQTGGTSAE. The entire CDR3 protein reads CASSQTGGTSAETLYF.

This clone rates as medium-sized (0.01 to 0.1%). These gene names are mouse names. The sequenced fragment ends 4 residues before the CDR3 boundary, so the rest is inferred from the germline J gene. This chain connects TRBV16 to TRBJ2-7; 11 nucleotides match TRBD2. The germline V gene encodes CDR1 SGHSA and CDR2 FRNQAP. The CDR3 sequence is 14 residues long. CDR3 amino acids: CASSLLGGPYEQYF. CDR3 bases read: TGTGCAAGCAGCCTACTGGGGGGGCCATAT.